These 2 T cell receptor beta chains came from one sample sequenced in a study of T cell repertoires and HLA-DP antigens. Measured with immunoSEQ multiplex PCR; TCRdb has only the in-frame clones, and not every one. The sample carries some 110,000 clones, nearly 95% recorded once. Antigens of these TCRs are unknown. Sequenced input: CD4+ T cells from PBMCs. The receptors were gathered from a woman in her late teens or twenties in good health and CMV-seronegative.

DNA of the CDR3: TGTGCCAGCTCACCTCCAAGGGGGGCTCCAGAGACCCAGTACTTC. Translation gives CASSPPRGAPETQYF. The J gene is TRBJ2-5, the V gene TRBV18, with D perhaps assigned TRBD1 or TRBD2 (6 bases each). The CDR3 is made up of 15 amino acids. The germline V gene has CDR1 KGHSH and CDR2 LQKENI. V was trimmed by 3 bases and J by 4 bases, leaving 15 bases between them.

The CDR3 DNA sequence: TGTGCCAGCAGTCCAAGGGGGGGCCGGCAAGAGACCCAGTACTTC. It specifies CASSPRGGRQETQYF. The chain uses TRBV28 and TRBJ2-5, with D perhaps TRBD2 (7 bases). Trimming took off 5 bases at V and 2 bases at J, with 15 bases between the two ends. CDR1 and CDR2 (germline): MDHEN, SYDVKM. This CDR3 has 15 amino acids.